These 5 T cell receptor beta chains were all obtained from the same sample, sequenced in a study of T cells in Graves' hyperthyroidism and ophthalmopathy. RNA transcripts gave rise to amplified TCR beta CDR3 regions. First-round RT-PCR of the TCR CDR3 relied on the HTBI primer set. One entry per CDR3 protein results from TCRdb running MiXCR on the multiplex PCR reads. The sample shows about 380,000 distinct CDR3 sequences, about a fifth of them seen only once. The specimen sequenced was blood. These receptors all stem from a man between 18 and 35 years old with Graves' ophthalmopathy.

V usage is TRBV28 and J usage is TRBJ1-2; D unclear. The CDR3 has 13 amino acids. V was clipped by 1 base and J by 4 bases, with 7 bases between them. Germline CDR1 is MDHEN and CDR2 is SYDVKM. The CDR3 is CASSLLGTYGYTF. The CDR3 nucleotides read TGTGCCAGCAGTTTATTGGGCACCTATGGCTACACCTTC.

This clonotype was seen many times. The chain is built from TRBV12-3 or TRBV12-4 and TRBJ2-4; 7 nucleotides line up with TRBD1. The CDR3 covers 16 residues. Trimming took 2 bases from V and 3 from J; bases not matched to a gene: 7. The CDR3 spells CASSLKTGIIKNIQYF. The DNA for the CDR3 is TGTGCCAGCAGTTTAAAGACAGGGATAATCAAAAACATTCAGTACTTC.

This clonotype was counted many times. This chain uses TRBV6-1 with TRBJ2-1, with 13 positions matching TRBD2. The trim removed 5 bases at V and 2 bases at J, leaving 9 bases unmatched. The CDR3 consists of 18 residues. The V gene's germline CDR1 is MNHNS and CDR2 SASEGT. The CDR3 DNA is TGTGCCAGCAGTCCCGCCGGGACTAGCGGGGCGACCTACAATGAGCAGTTCTTC. It specifies CASSPAGTSGATYNEQFF.

This clonotype was recorded many times. The chain has TRBV11-2 and TRBJ2-7; 7 bases match TRBD1. CDR3 length: 16 amino acids. Trimming at V came to 5 bases and at J to 1 base, leaving 11 bases not matched to a gene. Per germline, CDR1 SGHAT and CDR2 FQNNGV. CDR3 protein: CASSPRFRQGSYEQYF. The CDR3 DNA reads TGTGCCAGCAGCCCTCGTTTTCGACAGGGTTCCTACGAGCAGTACTTC.

This chain connects TRBV29-1 to TRBJ1-4; possibly TRBD1 for D (6 bases). V was trimmed by 4 bases and J by 8 bases, leaving 20 bases between them. The germline gives CDR1 SQVTM, CDR2 ANQGSEA. The CDR3 spans 15 residues. CDR3 DNA sequence: TGCAGCGTTGGGCTGGGGGGGGCGGTAGGAGAAAAACTGTTTTTT. Protein: CSVGLGGAVGEKLFF.